Following are 16 T cell receptor beta chains from one sample sequenced in a study of identical twins (dated by TCRdb to about 2016). The library was made by 5' RACE. These reads were obtained on an Illumina HiSeq 2000. TCRdb trimmed public reads at Q25 via fastp, called clones via MiXCR and kept in-frame beta chains. For every CDR3 protein sequence, its rows merge into one entry that carries the most common genes and DNA. For this sample there are about 700,000 distinct CDR3 sequences; 8.5% to 9% appear just once. Of the sample, around 0.98% is held by the ten largest clones. This sample was also put to use in a study of yellow fever vaccine responses in identical twins.

Sequencing input: PBMCs. These receptors were collected from a woman younger than 30 in good health.

This clonotype was counted a few times. For the CDR3, the DNA is TGTGCCAGCAGCTTAAGGGGGATCACAGATACGCAGTATTTT. This encodes CASSLRGITDTQYF. The genes are TRBV7-3 and TRBJ2-3; D could derive from TRBD1 or TRBD2 (5 bases each). Germline CDR1 reads SGHTA; CDR2 reads FQGTGA. The CDR3 has 14 residues. Trimming left V 1 base short and J 2 bases short, with 7 bases between.

There are a few counts of this clonotype. The rearrangement joins TRBV25-1 to TRBJ2-7; D is unresolved. The CDR3 is made up of 14 amino acids. CDR1 is MGHDK, CDR2 SYGVNS, per germline. Deletions cut 2 bases from V and 3 bases from J, with 11 bases between. The CDR3: CASSELKGGYEQYF. As DNA, the CDR3 is TGTGCCAGCAGTGAACTCAAGGGTGGCTACGAGCAGTACTTC.

This clonotype was seen many times. The DNA of the CDR3 is TGTGCCAGCAGCCCCACTAGGGGACAGATCCTCTTCGACAAATACAATGAGCAGTTCTTC. It specifies CASSPTRGQILFDKYNEQFF. The rearrangement uses TRBV11-2 and TRBJ2-1; 7 nucleotides line up with TRBD1. From germline, CDR1 is SGHAT and CDR2 FQNNGV. The CDR3 has 20 residues. Trimming at V came to 5 bases and at J to 4 bases, leaving 23 bases not matched to a gene. Complete variable domain (other parts from reference TRBV11-2 and TRBJ2-1): EAGVAQSPRYKIIEKRQSVAFWCNPISGHATLYWYQQILGQGPKLLIQFQNNGVVDDSQLPKDRFSAERLKGVDSTLKIQPAKLEDSAVYLCASSPTRGQILFDKYNEQFFGPGTRLTVL.

This clonotype occurred a few times. This sequence may be a read error, since a much larger clone differs from it by one base. The chain employs TRBV6-1 and TRBJ2-7; TRBD1 matches 10 bases. Trimming cost V 6 bases and J 2 bases; bases outside gene matches: 4. This CDR3 is 14 amino acids long. The germline CDR1 and CDR2 sequences are MNHNS and SASEGT. The CDR3, as DNA: TGTGCCAGCAGGTCCGGGACAGGGGCCTACGAGCAGTACTTC. Amino acid sequence: CASRSGTGAYEQYF.

A remark on this clonotype: This CDR3 fails to terminate in the conserved phenylalanine or tryptophan, so it likely reflects a read error. The J gene is TRBJ2-5, the V gene TRBV11-3, with 12 positions matching TRBD2. The germline gives CDR1 SGHNT, CDR2 YENEEA. This CDR3 comprises 17 residues. V dropped 3 bases and J dropped 2; count of bases not matched to a gene: 7. For the CDR3, the DNA is TGTGCCAGCAGCTTTACCACTCTAGCGGGGGGGCAAGAGACCCAGTACATC. Protein product: CASSFTTLAGGQETQYI.

This chain uses TRBV3-1 with TRBJ2-2; TRBD1 might be the D (5 bases). This CDR3 contains 17 residues. Trimming took 4 bases from V and 3 from J, leaving 18 bases between them. Germline V CDR1 and CDR2: LGHDT, YNNKEL (reference sequence). The CDR3 nucleotides read TGTGCCAGCAGCCGATTAAAGGGGCGATCGGACACCGGGGAGCTGTTTTTT. Amino acid sequence: CASSRLKGRSDTGELFF. Combining the CDR3 with reference TRBV3-1 and TRBJ2-2 gives the whole variable domain DTAVSQTPKYLVTQMGNDKSIKCEQNLGHDTMYWYKQDSKKFLKIMFSYNNKELIINETVPNRFSPKSPDKAHLNLHINSLELGDSAVYFCASSRLKGRSDTGELFFGEGSRLTVL.

This clonotype has more than one count but fewer than ten. The rearrangement joins TRBV20-1 to TRBJ2-2; D is possibly TRBD1 or TRBD2 (5 bases each). The V end lost 0 bases, the J end lost 3 bases, and 14 bases lay between the germline ends. The length of the CDR3 is 16 residues. CDR1 and CDR2 from the germline V gene are DFQATT and SNEGSKA (reference sequence). The CDR3 loop reads CSARDLWGWDTGELFF. CDR3 in DNA: TGCAGTGCTAGAGATTTGTGGGGGTGGGACACCGGGGAGCTGTTTTTT.

The rearrangement uses TRBV15 and TRBJ2-7, with 8 bases that match TRBD1. V lost 0 bases and J lost 5; bases outside the gene matches: 9. The CDR3 loop spans 16 amino acids. Germline V gene sequence: CDR1 LNHNV, CDR2 YYDKDF (reference sequence). This CDR3 is CATSRDRATGVHEQYF. CDR3 DNA: TGTGCCACCAGCAGAGATCGAGCGACAGGGGTCCACGAGCAGTACTTC.

This clonotype has more than one count but fewer than ten. The rearrangement uses TRBV5-1 and TRBJ2-5; tentative D call: TRBD2 (6 bases). CDR3 length: 14 amino acids. CDR1 and CDR2 (germline): SGHRS, YFSETQ. V was clipped by 4 bases and J by 4 bases, with 14 bases between them. CDR3 in DNA: TGCGCCAGCAGCCCTCTAAGGGGAGGAGAGACCCAGTACTTC. Encoded protein: CASSPLRGGETQYF.

This chain joins TRBV20-1 and TRBJ2-7; 7 bases match TRBD2. Unmatched junction bases numbered 6, after V lost 0 bases and J lost 4 bases. Germline V lookup: CDR1 DFQATT, CDR2 SNEGSKA (reference sequence). The length of the CDR3 is 14 residues. CDR3: CSARDGRVLYEQYF. As DNA, the CDR3 is TGCAGTGCTAGAGATGGGAGGGTATTGTACGAGCAGTACTTC.

The rearrangement uses TRBV7-9 and TRBJ2-7, with 8 nucleotides matching TRBD1. Losses at the gene ends were 5 bases for V and 5 bases for J; bases not matched to a gene: 14. Germline CDR1 is SEHNR and CDR2 is FQNEAQ (reference sequence). The CDR3 runs 16 residues. The DNA for the CDR3 is TGTGCCAGCAGCCAACGACAGGGGCTCGCCCCCCACGAGCAGTACTTC. Its protein product is CASSQRQGLAPHEQYF. The full variable domain, with the rest looked up from reference TRBV7-9 and TRBJ2-7, is DTGVSQNPRHKITKRGQNVTFRCDPISEHNRLYWYRQTLGQGPEFLTYFQNEAQLEKSRLLSDRFSAERPKGSFSTLEIQRTEQGDSAMYLCASSQRQGLAPHEQYFGPGTRLTVT.

This clonotype was detected a few times. The chain couples TRBV27 to TRBJ2-3; TRBD1 is a possible D gene (6 bases). This CDR3 contains 16 residues. The germline V gene has CDR1 MNHEY and CDR2 SMNVEV (reference sequence). Trimming took 5 bases from V and 0 from J, leaving 15 bases between them. In DNA form, the CDR3 reads TGTGCCAGCAGTCTAAGACAGGTGGCGAGCACAGATACGCAGTATTTT. Its protein is CASSLRQVASTDTQYF.

This clonotype was counted at least ten times. The V gene is TRBV5-1, the J gene TRBJ2-3, with TRBD1 matching 7 bases. This CDR3 region has 15 residues. V gave up 0 bases and J gave up 3 bases; unmatched junction bases: 4. CDR1 SGHRS and CDR2 YFSETQ come from the germline V gene. The CDR3 DNA follows: TGCGCCAGCAGCTTGGCCGGGACAGAGACAGATACGCAGTATTTT. Encoded protein: CASSLAGTETDTQYF.

This clonotype showed up many times. The V call is TRBV14, the J call TRBJ2-7; D possibly matches TRBD1 or TRBD2 (6 bases each). Between the trimmed V and J ends, which lost 3 bases and 3 bases, there was a span of 18 bases. The CDR3 sequence is 16 residues long. CDR1 is SGHDN, CDR2 FVKESK, per germline. The CDR3 DNA sequence: TGTGCCAGCAGCCACCACCCGCAGGAGGGGGTCTACGAGCAGTACTTC. Translation: CASSHHPQEGVYEQYF.

The chain carries TRBV20-1 and TRBJ2-3, with 7 nucleotides matching TRBD1. Losses at the gene ends were 1 base for V and 1 base for J; bases not matched to a gene: 8. This CDR3 is built from 16 residues. Germline V gene data show CDR1 as DFQATT and CDR2 as SNEGSKA (reference sequence). The CDR3 bases are TGCAGTGCTAGAGTCCATGGAGGACAGGGCACAGATACGCAGTATTTT. This translates into CSARVHGGQGTDTQYF.

Only a few counts were recorded for this clonotype. CDR3 sequence (DNA): TGTGCCAGCAGTTATACACTAGCGGGGAGCACAGATACGCAGTATTTT. Translation gives CASSYTLAGSTDTQYF. The V and J genes are TRBV6-5 and TRBJ2-3, with 10 bases aligning to TRBD2. V trimming: 3 bases; J trimming: 0 bases; junction bases outside the gene matches: 3. Per the germline V gene, CDR1 is MNHEY and CDR2 is SVGAGI. CDR3 length: 16 amino acids.